These 12 T cell receptor beta chains were all obtained from the same sample, sequenced in a study of blood T cell repertoires in COVID-19. Sequenced by immunoSEQ multiplex PCR; TCRdb stores in-frame clones only, minus some. Of approximately 190,000 clones listed, about nine tenths are singletons. Specimen: peripheral blood. The receptors here all came from a man aged 70-80 years with active or convalescent COVID-19.

The sample holds a few counts of this clone. The chain combines TRBV24-1 with TRBJ2-1; 9 bases map to TRBD2. The CDR3 spans 16 residues. Germline values: CDR1 KGHDR, CDR2 SFDVKD. J gave up 4 bases and V 0 bases, and 3 bases lay outside the gene matches. CDR3 DNA sequence: TGTGCCACCAGTGATTTGTCTAGCGGGAATTACAATGAGCAGTTCTTC. Translation: CATSDLSSGNYNEQFF.

The V gene is TRBV6-1, the J gene TRBJ1-1, with D hard to call. Trimming pared 2 bases from V and 1 base from J, leaving 8 bases between. Germline assignment: CDR1 MNHNS and CDR2 SASEGT. The CDR3 sequence is 14 residues long. CDR3 loop: CASSEQVTNTEAFF. Written as DNA, the CDR3 is TGTGCCAGCAGTGAACAGGTCACGAACACTGAAGCTTTCTTT.

The chain uses TRBV7-8 and TRBJ1-5, with 8 bases fitting TRBD1. Germline CDR1 reads SGHVS; CDR2 reads FQNEAQ. This CDR3 region has 15 residues. V lost 5 bases and J lost 3; bases outside the gene matches: 6. In nucleotides, the CDR3 is TGTGCCAGCAGCCCAGGGGGCTGGGACAATCAGCCCCAGCATTTT. Its protein is CASSPGGWDNQPQHF.

CDR3 sequence reads: CASGDSYNSPLHF. In nucleotides, the CDR3 is TGTGCCAGCGGAGACAGCTATAATTCACCCCTCCACTTT. The chain links TRBV28 to TRBJ1-6; TRBD1 might be the D (5 bases). The CDR3 runs 13 residues. Germline lookup yields CDR1 MDHEN and CDR2 SYDVKM. V lost 8 bases, J lost 3 bases, and 8 bases lay in between. Supplemented by reference TRBV28 and TRBJ1-6, the full variable domain reads DVKVTQSSRYLVKRTGEKVFLECVQDMDHENMFWYRQDPGLGLRLIYFSYDVKMKEKGDIPEGYSVSREKKERFSLILESASTNQTSMYLCASGDSYNSPLHFGNGTRLTVT.

In its sample, this clone was seen once. This sequence joins TRBV30 and TRBJ1-2, with a possible D match to TRBD1 (6 bases). The CDR3 is 11 residues long. V dropped 8 bases and J dropped 7 bases, with 14 bases sitting between them. The germline CDR1 and CDR2 sequences are GTSNPN and SVGIG (reference sequence). CDR3 amino acids: CARTGTLGYTF. As DNA, the CDR3 is TGTGCCAGGACCGGGACACTTGGCTACACCTTC.

The rearrangement uses TRBV9 and TRBJ1-6; D is ambiguous. This CDR3 region has 13 residues. Trimming shortened V by 3 bases and J by 8 bases, and 9 bases separated the two germline ends. CDR1 SGDLS and CDR2 YYNGEE come from the germline V gene. CDR3 amino acids: CASSAKRDSPLHF. In DNA, the CDR3 is TGTGCCAGCAGCGCGAAGCGGGATTCACCCCTCCACTTT.

J is TRBJ1-6 and V is TRBV5-4; D not certain. From germline, CDR1 is SGHNT and CDR2 YYREEE (reference sequence). Trimming removed 5 bases at V and 10 bases at J, with 16 bases between. The CDR3 length is 14 residues. The chain's CDR3 is CASRLDRSGSPLHF. The CDR3 DNA follows: TGTGCCAGCAGACTAGACCGAAGCGGGTCACCCCTCCACTTT.

The chain combines TRBV11-2 with TRBJ2-1; 9 bases match TRBD1. This CDR3 is 14 amino acids long. After removal of 5 bases from V and 5 bases from J, the junction contained 4 bases not matched to a gene. Looked up from germline, CDR1 is SGHAT and CDR2 is FQNNGV. CDR3 nucleotide sequence: TGTGCCAGCAGCCCAGGACAGGGGAACAATGAGCAGTTCTTC. This gives the protein CASSPGQGNNEQFF.

This clone appeared once. The chain joins TRBV6-2 or TRBV6-3 to TRBJ2-3; 10 bases line up with TRBD1. With 6 bases clipped from V and 2 bases from J, the junction kept 20 bases outside the gene matches. Per the germline V gene, CDR1 is MNHEY and CDR2 is SVGEGT. The CDR3 spans 20 residues. CDR3 residues: CASSSRQGATKGIATDTQYF. Here the CDR3 DNA reads TGTGCCAGCAGCTCTAGACAGGGGGCCACAAAGGGGATCGCCACAGATACGCAGTATTTT.

The chain joins TRBV30 to TRBJ1-2; D ambiguous. This CDR3 region has 12 residues. The ends were cut back, 8 bases at V and 2 bases at J, with 12 bases in the middle. Germline CDR1 and CDR2: GTSNPN and SVGIG (reference sequence). CDR3 region: CALRRENYGYTF. Written as DNA, the CDR3 is TGTGCCCTCCGGAGGGAAAACTATGGCTACACCTTC. Full variable domain (rest looked up from reference TRBV30 and TRBJ1-2): SQTIHQWPATLVQPVGSPLSLECTVEGTSNPNLYWYRQAAGRGLQLLFYSVGIGQISSEVPQNLSASRPQDRQFILSSKKLLLSDSGFYLCALRRENYGYTFGSGTRLTVV.

This chain uses TRBV6-5 with TRBJ1-2; 7 positions match TRBD1. CDR1 is MNHEY, CDR2 SVGAGI, per germline. V lost 7 bases to trimming and J lost 4 bases; unmatched junction nucleotides: 12. There are 15 residues in the CDR3. The CDR3 DNA follows: TGTGCCAGCACCCTCGGGGGACAGAAGTCCTATGGCTACACCTTC. It is translated as CASTLGGQKSYGYTF.

V is TRBV7-8 and J is TRBJ1-4; 7 bases map to TRBD1. This CDR3 comprises 15 residues. V was clipped by 0 bases and J by 10 bases; unmatched bases: 8. Germline loops: CDR1 SGHVS, CDR2 FQNEAQ. The CDR3 DNA reads TGTGCCAGCAGCTTAGCCAGGACAGGCCGGAGAAAACTGTTTTTT. Amino acid sequence: CASSLARTGRRKLFF. The full variable domain, with the rest looked up from reference TRBV7-8 and TRBJ1-4, is GAGVSQSPRYKVAKRGQDVALRCDPISGHVSLFWYQQALGQGPEFLTYFQNEAQLDKSGLPSDRFFAERPEGSVSTLKIQRTQQEDSAVYLCASSLARTGRRKLFFGSGTQLSVL.